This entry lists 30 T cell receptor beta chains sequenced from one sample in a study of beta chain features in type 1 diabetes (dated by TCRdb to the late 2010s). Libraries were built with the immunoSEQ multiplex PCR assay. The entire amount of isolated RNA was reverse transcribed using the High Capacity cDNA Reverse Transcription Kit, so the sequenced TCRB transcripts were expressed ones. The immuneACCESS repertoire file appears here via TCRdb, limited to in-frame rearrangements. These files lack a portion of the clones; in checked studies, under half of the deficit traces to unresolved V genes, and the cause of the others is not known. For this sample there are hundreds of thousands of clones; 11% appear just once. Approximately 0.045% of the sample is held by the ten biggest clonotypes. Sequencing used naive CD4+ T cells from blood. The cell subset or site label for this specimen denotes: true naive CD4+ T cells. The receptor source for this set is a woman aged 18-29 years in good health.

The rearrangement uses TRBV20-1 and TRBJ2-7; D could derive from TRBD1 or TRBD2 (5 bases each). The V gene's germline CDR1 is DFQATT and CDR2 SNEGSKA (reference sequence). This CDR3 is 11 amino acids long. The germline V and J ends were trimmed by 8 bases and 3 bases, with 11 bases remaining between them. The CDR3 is CSLGAVYEQYF. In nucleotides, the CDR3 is TGCAGTCTCGGGGCCGTCTACGAGCAGTACTTC.

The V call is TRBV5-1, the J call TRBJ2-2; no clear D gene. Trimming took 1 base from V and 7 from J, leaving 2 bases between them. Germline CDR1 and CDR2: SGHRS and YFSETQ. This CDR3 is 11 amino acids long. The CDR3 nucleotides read TGCGCCAGCAGCTTGCACGGGGAGCTGTTTTTT. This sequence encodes CASSLHGELFF.

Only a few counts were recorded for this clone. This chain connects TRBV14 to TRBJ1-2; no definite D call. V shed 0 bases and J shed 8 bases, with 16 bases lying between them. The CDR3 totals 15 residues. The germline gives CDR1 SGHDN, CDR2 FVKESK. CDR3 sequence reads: CASSQDSAPAGGYTF. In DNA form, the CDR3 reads TGTGCCAGCAGCCAAGATTCCGCCCCGGCGGGAGGCTACACCTTC.

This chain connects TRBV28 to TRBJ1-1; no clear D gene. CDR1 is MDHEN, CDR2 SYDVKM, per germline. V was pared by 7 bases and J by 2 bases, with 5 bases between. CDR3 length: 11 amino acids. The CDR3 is CASKINTEAFF. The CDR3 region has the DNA TGTGCCAGCAAGATAAACACTGAAGCTTTCTTT.

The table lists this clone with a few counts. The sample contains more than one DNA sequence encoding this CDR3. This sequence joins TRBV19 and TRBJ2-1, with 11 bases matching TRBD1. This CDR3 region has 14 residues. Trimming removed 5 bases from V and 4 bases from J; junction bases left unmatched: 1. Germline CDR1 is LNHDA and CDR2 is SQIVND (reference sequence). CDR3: CASSRDRGYNEQFF. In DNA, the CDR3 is TGTGCCAGTAGTCGGGACAGGGGGTACAATGAGCAGTTCTTC.

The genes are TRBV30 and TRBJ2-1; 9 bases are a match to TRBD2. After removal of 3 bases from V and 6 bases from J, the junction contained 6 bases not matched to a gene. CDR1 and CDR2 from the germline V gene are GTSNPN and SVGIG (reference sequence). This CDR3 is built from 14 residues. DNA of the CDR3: TGTGCCTGGAGAAGAGCGGGAGGCCTCAATGAGCAGTTCTTC. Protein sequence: CAWRRAGGLNEQFF.

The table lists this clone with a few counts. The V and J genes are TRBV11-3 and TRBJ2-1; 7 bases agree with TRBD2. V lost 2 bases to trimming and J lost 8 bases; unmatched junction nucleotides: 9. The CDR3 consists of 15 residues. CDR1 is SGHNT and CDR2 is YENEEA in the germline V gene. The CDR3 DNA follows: TGTGCCAGCAGCTTACAGCCTAGCGGTGACGATGAGCAGTTCTTC. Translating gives CASSLQPSGDDEQFF.

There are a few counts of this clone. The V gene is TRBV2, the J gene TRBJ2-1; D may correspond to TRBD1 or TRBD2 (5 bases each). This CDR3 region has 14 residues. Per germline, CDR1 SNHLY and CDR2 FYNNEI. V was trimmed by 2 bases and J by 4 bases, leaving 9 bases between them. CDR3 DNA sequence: TGTGCCAGCAGTGAACAGAGGGGTTACAATGAGCAGTTCTTC. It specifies CASSEQRGYNEQFF.

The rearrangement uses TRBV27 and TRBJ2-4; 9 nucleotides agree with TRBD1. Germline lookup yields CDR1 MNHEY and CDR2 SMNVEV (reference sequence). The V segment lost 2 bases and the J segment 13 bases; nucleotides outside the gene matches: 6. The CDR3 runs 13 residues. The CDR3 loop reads CASSLGDRVEQYF. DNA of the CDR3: TGTGCCAGCAGTTTAGGGGACAGGGTAGAGCAGTACTTC.

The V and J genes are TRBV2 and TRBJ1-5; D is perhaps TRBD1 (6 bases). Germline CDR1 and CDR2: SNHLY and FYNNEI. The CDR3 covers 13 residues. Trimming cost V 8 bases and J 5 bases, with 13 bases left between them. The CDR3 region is CASVGQRDQPQHF. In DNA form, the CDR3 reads TGTGCCAGCGTAGGACAGAGGGATCAGCCCCAGCATTTT. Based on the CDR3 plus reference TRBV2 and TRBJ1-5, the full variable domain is EPEVTQTPSHQVTQMGQEVILRCVPISNHLYFYWYRQILGQKVEFLVSFYNNEISEKSEIFDDQFSVERPDGSNFTLKIRSTKLEDSAMYFCASVGQRDQPQHFGDGTRLSIL.

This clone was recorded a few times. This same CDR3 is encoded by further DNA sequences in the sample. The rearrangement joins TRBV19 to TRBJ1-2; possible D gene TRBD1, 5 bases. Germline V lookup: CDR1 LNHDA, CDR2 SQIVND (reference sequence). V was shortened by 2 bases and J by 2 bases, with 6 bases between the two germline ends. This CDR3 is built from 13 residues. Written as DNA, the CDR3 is TGTGCCAGTAGTATAAGACAGAACTATGGCTACACCTTC. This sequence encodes CASSIRQNYGYTF.

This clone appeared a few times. CDR3 protein: CASSVLDGGSYEQYF. In DNA form, the CDR3 reads TGTGCCAGCAGCGTATTGGACGGAGGCTCCTACGAGCAGTACTTC. The rearrangement uses TRBV9 and TRBJ2-7; a weak D match, TRBD2 (5 bases). Germline-derived CDR1 and CDR2 are SGDLS and YYNGEE. Trimming left V 1 base short and J 0 bases short, with 11 bases between. The CDR3 is 15 amino acids.

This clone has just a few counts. The CDR3: CASSPDAGGYEQYV. The CDR3 DNA reads TGTGCCAGCTCACCAGATGCAGGGGGCTACGAGCAGTACGTC. The V call is TRBV18, the J call TRBJ2-7; TRBD1 matches at 7 bases. CDR3 size: 14 residues. Trimming took 2 bases from V and 3 from J; bases not matched to a gene: 4. Germline V gives CDR1 KGHSH, CDR2 LQKENI.

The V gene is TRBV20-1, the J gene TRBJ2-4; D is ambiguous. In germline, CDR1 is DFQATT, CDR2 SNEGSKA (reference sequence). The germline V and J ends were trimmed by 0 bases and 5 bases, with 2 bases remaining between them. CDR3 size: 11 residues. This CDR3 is CSARDQNIQYF. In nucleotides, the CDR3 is TGCAGTGCTAGAGACCAAAACATTCAGTACTTC.

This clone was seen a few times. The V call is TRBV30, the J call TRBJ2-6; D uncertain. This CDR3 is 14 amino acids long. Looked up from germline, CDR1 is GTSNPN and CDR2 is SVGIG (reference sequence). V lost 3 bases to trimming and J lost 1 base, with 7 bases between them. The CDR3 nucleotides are TGTGCCTGGAGGTCGAGTTCTGGGGCCAACGTCCTGACTTTC. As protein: CAWRSSSGANVLTF.

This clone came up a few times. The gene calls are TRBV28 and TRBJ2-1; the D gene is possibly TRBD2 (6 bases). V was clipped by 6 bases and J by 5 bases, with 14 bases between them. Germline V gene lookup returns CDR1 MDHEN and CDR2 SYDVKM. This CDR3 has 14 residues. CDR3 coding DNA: TGTGCCAGCAGGGGGGAGGTAGTTGACAATGAGCAGTTCTTC. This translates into CASRGEVVDNEQFF.

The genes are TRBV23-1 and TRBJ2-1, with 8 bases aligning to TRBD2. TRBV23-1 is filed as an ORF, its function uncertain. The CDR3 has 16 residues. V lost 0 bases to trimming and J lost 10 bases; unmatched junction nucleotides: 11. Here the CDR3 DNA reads TGCGCCAGCAGTCAATCGGCGCGGGGGGCCTTCCTGGAGCAGTTCTTC. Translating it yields CASSQSARGAFLEQFF.

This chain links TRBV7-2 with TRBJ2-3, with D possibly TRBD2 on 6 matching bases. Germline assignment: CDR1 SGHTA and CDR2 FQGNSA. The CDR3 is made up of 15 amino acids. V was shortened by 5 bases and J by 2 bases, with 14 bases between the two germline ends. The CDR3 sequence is CASSPRRGYTDTQYF. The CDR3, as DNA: TGTGCCAGCAGCCCCCGGCGGGGCTACACAGATACGCAGTATTTT.

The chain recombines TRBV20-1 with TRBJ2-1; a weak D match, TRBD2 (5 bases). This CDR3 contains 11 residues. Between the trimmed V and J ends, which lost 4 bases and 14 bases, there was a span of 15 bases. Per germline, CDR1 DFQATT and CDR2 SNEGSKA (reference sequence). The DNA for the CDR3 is TGCAGTGCTAACAGCGGCCTCTGGAAGTTCTTC. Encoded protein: CSANSGLWKFF.

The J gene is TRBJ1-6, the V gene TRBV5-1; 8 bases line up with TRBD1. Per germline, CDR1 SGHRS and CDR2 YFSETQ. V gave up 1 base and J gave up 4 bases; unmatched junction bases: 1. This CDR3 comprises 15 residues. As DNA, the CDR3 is TGCGCCAGCAGCTTGACAGGGGGGTATAATTCACCCCTCCACTTT. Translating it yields CASSLTGGYNSPLHF.

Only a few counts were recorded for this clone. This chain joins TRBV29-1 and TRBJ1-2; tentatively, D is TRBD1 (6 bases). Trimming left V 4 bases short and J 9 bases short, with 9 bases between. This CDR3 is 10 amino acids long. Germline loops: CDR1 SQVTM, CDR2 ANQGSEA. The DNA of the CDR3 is TGCAGCGTTGGACAGGATAGCTACACCTTC. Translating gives CSVGQDSYTF.

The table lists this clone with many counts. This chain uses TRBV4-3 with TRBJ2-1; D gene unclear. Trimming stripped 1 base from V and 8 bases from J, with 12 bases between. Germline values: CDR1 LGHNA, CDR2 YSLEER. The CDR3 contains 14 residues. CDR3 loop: CASSQGYGFDEQFF. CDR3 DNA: TGCGCCAGCAGCCAAGGTTACGGGTTCGATGAGCAGTTCTTC.

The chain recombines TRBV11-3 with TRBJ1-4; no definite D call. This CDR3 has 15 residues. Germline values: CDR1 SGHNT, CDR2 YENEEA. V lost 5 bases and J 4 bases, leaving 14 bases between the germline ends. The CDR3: CASSPRESGNEKLFF. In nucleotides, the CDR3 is TGTGCCAGCAGCCCACGGGAAAGTGGTAATGAAAAACTGTTTTTT.

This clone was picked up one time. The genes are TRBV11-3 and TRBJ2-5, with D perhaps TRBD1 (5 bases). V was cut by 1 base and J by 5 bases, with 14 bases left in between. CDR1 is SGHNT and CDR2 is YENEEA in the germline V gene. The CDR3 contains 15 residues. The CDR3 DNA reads TGTGCCAGCAGCTTAGGCTTGGGGCTTCGGGAGACCCAGTACTTC. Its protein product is CASSLGLGLRETQYF.

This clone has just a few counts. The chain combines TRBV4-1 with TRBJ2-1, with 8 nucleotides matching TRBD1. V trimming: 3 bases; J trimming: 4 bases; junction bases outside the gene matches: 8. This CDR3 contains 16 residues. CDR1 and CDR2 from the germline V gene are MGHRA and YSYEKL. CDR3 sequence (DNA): TGCGCCAGCAGCCAGACCGACAGGGGTCGGTACAATGAGCAGTTCTTC. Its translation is CASSQTDRGRYNEQFF.

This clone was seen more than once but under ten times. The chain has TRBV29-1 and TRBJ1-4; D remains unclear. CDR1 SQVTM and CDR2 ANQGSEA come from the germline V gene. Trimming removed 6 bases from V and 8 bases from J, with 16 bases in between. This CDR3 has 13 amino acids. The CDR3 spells CSVQPGSPEKLFF. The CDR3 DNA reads TGCAGCGTCCAACCGGGGAGCCCAGAAAAACTGTTTTTT.

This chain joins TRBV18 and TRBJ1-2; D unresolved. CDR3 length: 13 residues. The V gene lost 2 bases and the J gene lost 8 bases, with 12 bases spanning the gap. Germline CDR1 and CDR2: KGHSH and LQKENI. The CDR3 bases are TGTGCCAGCTCACCAGGTGGGATGCGGGGCTACACCTTC. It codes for CASSPGGMRGYTF.

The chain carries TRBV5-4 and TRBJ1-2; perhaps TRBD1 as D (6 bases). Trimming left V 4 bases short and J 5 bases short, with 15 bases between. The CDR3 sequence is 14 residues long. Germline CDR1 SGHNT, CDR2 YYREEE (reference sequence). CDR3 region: CASSPGQGPYGYTF. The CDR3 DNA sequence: TGTGCCAGCAGCCCCGGGCAGGGGCCTTATGGCTACACCTTC. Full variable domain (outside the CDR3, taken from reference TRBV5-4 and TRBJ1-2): ETGVTQSPTHLIKTRGQQVTLRCSSQSGHNTVSWYQQALGQGPQFIFQYYREEENGRGNFPPRFSGLQFPNYSSELNVNALELDDSALYLCASSPGQGPYGYTFGSGTRLTVV.

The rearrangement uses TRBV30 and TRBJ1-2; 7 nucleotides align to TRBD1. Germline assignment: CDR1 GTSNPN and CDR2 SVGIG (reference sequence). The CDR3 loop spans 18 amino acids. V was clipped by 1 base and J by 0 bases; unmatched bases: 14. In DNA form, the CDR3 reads TGTGCCTGGAGTGACCCCTTGACAGGGACGAGATCTAACTATGGCTACACCTTC. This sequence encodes CAWSDPLTGTRSNYGYTF.

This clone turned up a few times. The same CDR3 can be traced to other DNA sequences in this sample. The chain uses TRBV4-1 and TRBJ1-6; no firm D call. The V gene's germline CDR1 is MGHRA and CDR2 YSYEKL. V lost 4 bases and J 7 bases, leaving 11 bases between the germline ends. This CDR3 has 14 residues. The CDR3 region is CASSLVVVNSPLHF. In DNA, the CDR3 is TGCGCCAGCAGCCTCGTGGTTGTGAATTCACCCCTCCACTTT.